The clone carrying this T cell receptor (beta chain) was counted many times. Its antigen remains unknown. The sample is drawn from a study of blood T cells in healthy people across ages. Overall study findings and caveats: Diversity was higher, and naive CD4+ cells more numerous, in long-lived donors than in aged donors.

Losses at the gene ends were 3 bases for V and 3 bases for J; bases not matched to a gene: 7. This CDR3 is 14 amino acids long. The germline gives CDR1 DFQATT, CDR2 SNEGSKA (reference sequence). Primed by a sample-barcoded 5' primer and a J-beta primer mix, a second PCR proceeded for roughly 7 to 12 cycles. TCRdb used MiXCR to reprocess the 5' RACE reads, holding one entry per CDR3 protein. The profile shows 1.6 million or so distinct CDR3 sequences, 34% of them singletons. In terms of origin and age, donors were healthy Caucasian individuals from Russia aged roughly 6 to 100. The origin of this receptor is a woman aged 25 to 45 in good health. V usage is TRBV20-1 and J usage is TRBJ2-7, with 8 positions matching TRBD2. Sequencing was carried out using blood. The CDR3: CSASRAGVSYEQYF. The CDR3 nucleotides are TGCAGTGCTAGTAGAGCGGGAGTAAGCTACGAGCAGTACTTC.